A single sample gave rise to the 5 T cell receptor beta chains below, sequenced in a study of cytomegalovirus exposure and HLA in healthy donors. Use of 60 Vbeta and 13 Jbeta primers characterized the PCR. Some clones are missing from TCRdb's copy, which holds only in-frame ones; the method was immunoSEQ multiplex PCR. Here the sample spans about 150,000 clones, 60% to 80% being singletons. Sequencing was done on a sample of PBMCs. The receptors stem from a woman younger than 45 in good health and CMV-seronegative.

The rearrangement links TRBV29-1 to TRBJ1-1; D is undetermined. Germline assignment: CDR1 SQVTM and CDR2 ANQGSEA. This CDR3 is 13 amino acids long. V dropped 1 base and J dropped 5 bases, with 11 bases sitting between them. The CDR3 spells CSVEVKGGTEAFF. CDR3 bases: TGCAGCGTTGAAGTCAAGGGAGGGACTGAAGCTTTCTTT.

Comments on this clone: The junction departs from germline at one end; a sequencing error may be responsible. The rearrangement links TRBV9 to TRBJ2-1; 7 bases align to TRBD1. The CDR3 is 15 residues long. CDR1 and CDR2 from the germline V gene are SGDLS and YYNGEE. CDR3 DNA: TGTGCCAGCAGAGTAGGGGACAGCGGATACAATGAGCAGTTCTTC. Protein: CASRVGDSGYNEQFF.

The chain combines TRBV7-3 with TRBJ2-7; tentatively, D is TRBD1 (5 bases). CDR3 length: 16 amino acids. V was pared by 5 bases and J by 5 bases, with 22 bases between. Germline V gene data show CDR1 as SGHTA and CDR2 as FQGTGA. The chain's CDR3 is CASSLLGAHSSDEQYF. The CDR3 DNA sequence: TGTGCCAGCAGCCTCCTTGGGGCCCACAGTTCGGACGAGCAGTACTTC.

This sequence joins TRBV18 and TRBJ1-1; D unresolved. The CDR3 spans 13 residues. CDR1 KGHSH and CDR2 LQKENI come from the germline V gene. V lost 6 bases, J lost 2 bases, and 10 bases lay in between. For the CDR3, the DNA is TGTGCCAGCTCCCTCAGCGATAACACTGAAGCTTTCTTT. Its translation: CASSLSDNTEAFF.

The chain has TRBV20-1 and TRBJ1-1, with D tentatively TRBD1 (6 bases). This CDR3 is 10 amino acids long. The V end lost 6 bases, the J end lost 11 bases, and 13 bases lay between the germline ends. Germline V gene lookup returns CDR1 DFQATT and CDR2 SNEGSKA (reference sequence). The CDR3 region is CSAGEGEAFF. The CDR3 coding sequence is TGCAGTGCCGGTGAGGGGGAGGCTTTCTTT.